A selection of T cell receptor beta chains follows, all from one sample in a study of blood T cell repertoires in COVID-19. TCRdb's copy holds only in-frame clones and misses some; the assay was immunoSEQ multiplex PCR. The sample has 350,000 to 400,000 clones; just over 90% are singletons. The sample was PBMCs or T cells enriched from blood (not recorded which). All receptors come from a woman in her forties who had been exposed to COVID-19. Each CDR3 is given without its conserved first and last residue. Clone size is given for some rows only: seen once, a few or many times, or a class if the clone is expanded.

j_call | clone_size | v_call | cdr3_aa
TRBJ1-2 | few | TRBV7-2 | ASRIGQGVVGYGYT
TRBJ2-1 | NA | TRBV7-2 | ASSSSGRRRYEQF
TRBJ2-5 | NA | TRBV7-8 | ASTLMRYQETQY
TRBJ2-7 | NA | TRBV9 | ASSVGAGSYEQY
TRBJ1-2 | NA | TRBV10-1 | ASSGNRDMNYGYT
TRBJ1-6 | NA | TRBV27 | ASSLTEAGNSPLH
TRBJ2-7 | few | TRBV6-5 | ASSRTGSYEQY
TRBJ1-5 | once | TRBV19 | ASSTEGARNQPQH
TRBJ2-7 | NA | TRBV7-2 | ASSFSRTGFFEQY
TRBJ1-4 | NA | TRBV19 | ASSIVQTATNEKLF
TRBJ1-3 | NA | TRBV3-1/TRBV3-2 | ASSRISGNTIY
TRBJ1-6 | NA | TRBV21-1 | ASSKWGRRGEDNSPLH
TRBJ2-3 | once | TRBV2 | ASSPSTSGKY
TRBJ1-2 | once | TRBV5-4 | ASSRTGYGYT
TRBJ2-7 | NA | TRBV4-3 | ASSQEGRGGYEQY
TRBJ2-4 | NA | TRBV19 | ASSMGQGVPRAKNIQY
TRBJ1-1 | NA | TRBV3-1/TRBV3-2 | ASSQDSTRNRGI
TRBJ2-3 | NA | TRBV5-1 | ASSSGLAVSTDTQY
TRBJ1-2 | NA | TRBV12-3/TRBV12-4 | ASSRQGIYGYT
TRBJ2-2 | NA | TRBV15 | ATSRDRDTGELF
TRBJ2-7 | once | TRBV6-5 | ASSYVPGTGGEQY